Listed below are T cell receptor beta chains from one sample, sequenced in a study of T cell clonotyping in hematopoietic cell transplantation. Method: immunoSEQ multiplex PCR; TCRdb's copy keeps in-frame clones and lacks some. The sample contains approximately 18,000 clones, about 72% of which appear only once. The sequencing here drew on peripheral blood mononuclear cells, taken before stem cell transplant. The receptors were sampled from a man in his fifties or sixties with acute myeloid leukemia. Some clones in this sample may be carry-over from other donors' samples. Both conserved end residues are part of each CDR3. The D gene is left open where the match is weak. Size is stated for part of the rows, as once, few or many counts, or as a class when the clone is expanded.

clone size,V gene,D gene,J gene,CDR3 protein,CDR3 DNA
-,TRBV10-3,-,TRBJ1-3,CAISESTGSGNTIYF,TGTGCCATCAGTGAGTCGACGGGCTCTGGAAACACCATATATTTT
-,TRBV7-3,-,TRBJ2-5,CASSLGTSFQETQYF,TGTGCCAGCAGCTTAGGGACATCCTTCCAAGAGACCCAGTACTTC
few,TRBV20-1,-,TRBJ2-1,CSAISREQFF,TGCAGTGCTATAAGCCGTGAGCAGTTCTTC
-,TRBV6-6,-,TRBJ1-5,CASSSQQGGDQPQHF,TGTGCCAGCAGTTCCCAACAGGGAGGGGATCAGCCCCAGCATTTT
once,TRBV6-5,-,TRBJ1-2,CASRLSDRDGYTF,TGTGCCAGCAGACTTTCTGACAGAGATGGCTACACCTTC
-,TRBV29-1,-,TRBJ2-2,CSVAYNTGELFF,TGCAGCGTGGCCTATAACACCGGGGAGCTGTTTTTT
-,TRBV19,-,TRBJ1-1,CASQENTEAFF,TGTGCCAGTCAAGAGAACACTGAAGCTTTCTTT
-,TRBV28,-,TRBJ1-3,CASNLGRVPGNTIYF,TGTGCCAGCAACCTAGGGAGGGTTCCTGGAAACACCATATATTTT
-,TRBV5-1,-,TRBJ1-4,CASSLTSNRDEKLFF,TGCGCCAGCAGCTTGACCTCCAATCGGGATGAAAAACTGTTTTTT
-,TRBV7-2,TRBD1,TRBJ2-5,CASGHLAGTGRETQYF,TGTGCCAGCGGCCACCTAGCCGGGACAGGGCGGGAGACCCAGTACTTC
-,TRBV7-2,TRBD2,TRBJ2-3,CASSQGLAGTDTQYF,TGTGCCAGCAGCCAGGGACTAGCGGGGACAGATACGCAGTATTTT
-,TRBV6-1,-,TRBJ2-7,CASTQRTGPWEQYF,TGTGCCAGCACCCAAAGGACGGGCCCCTGGGAGCAGTACTTC
once,TRBV9,TRBD1,TRBJ1-4,CASSTWDRGIEKLFF,TGTGCCAGCAGCACCTGGGACAGGGGTATTGAAAAACTGTTTTTT
-,TRBV30,TRBD1,TRBJ1-2,CAWSYTGEAAGYTF,TGTGCCTGGAGTTACACAGGGGAGGCCGCTGGCTACACCTTC
-,TRBV29-1,-,TRBJ1-2,CSVGHLNYGYTF,TGCAGCGTTGGACACTTAAACTATGGCTACACCTTC
-,TRBV9,TRBD1,TRBJ1-3,CASSVSGTGPGNTIYF,TGTGCCAGCAGCGTATCCGGGACAGGGCCTGGAAACACCATATATTTT
-,TRBV2,-,TRBJ1-2,CASSETGNYGYTF,TGTGCCAGCAGTGAAACGGGAAACTATGGCTACACCTTC
-,TRBV7-2,-,TRBJ2-1,CASSLDGEQFF,TGTGCCAGCAGCTTGGATGGTGAGCAGTTCTTC
-,TRBV25-1,-,TRBJ1-4,CASSEPRGTNEKLFF,TGTGCCAGCAGTGAACCCAGGGGAACTAATGAAAAACTGTTTTTT
few,TRBV28,-,TRBJ1-2,CASSLLQEVDGYTF,TGTGCCAGCAGTCTCCTCCAGGAGGTAGATGGCTACACCTTC
few,TRBV6-5,-,TRBJ1-6,CASSYMGRGYGSPLHF,TGTGCCAGCAGTTACATGGGTCGGGGATATGGATCACCCCTCCACTTT
once,TRBV6-1,TRBD2,TRBJ2-1,CASSEWGTSGVMEFF,TGTGCCAGCAGTGAATGGGGGACTAGCGGGGTTATGGAGTTCTTC
medium-sized,TRBV9,-,TRBJ2-1,CASSSDLLASNEQFF,TGTGCCAGCAGCTCGGATTTGTTGGCGAGCAATGAGCAGTTCTTC
-,TRBV5-6,-,TRBJ2-7,CASTPGNSEQYF,TGTGCCAGCACTCCCGGGAACTCCGAGCAGTACTTC
-,TRBV13,-,TRBJ1-1,CLSGLGTEAFF,TGTCTTTCCGGGTTAGGGACTGAAGCTTTCTTT
-,TRBV7-2,-,TRBJ2-7,CASSFSDRLYEQYF,TGTGCCAGCAGCTTTTCAGATCGCCTGTACGAGCAGTACTTC
few,TRBV6-1,TRBD2,TRBJ2-7,CASSGTSGRRALSYEQYF,TGTGCCAGCAGTGGGACTAGCGGGAGACGAGCCCTCTCCTACGAGCAGTACTTC
-,TRBV29-1,TRBD1,TRBJ1-1,CSVRQGINTEAFF,TGCAGCGTACGACAGGGGATAAACACTGAAGCTTTCTTT
-,TRBV6-1,TRBD2,TRBJ2-2,CASSELWGGNTGELFF,TGTGCCAGCAGTGAATTGTGGGGGGGGAACACCGGGGAGCTGTTTTTT
-,TRBV6-5,TRBD1,TRBJ1-2,CASSYSGGRYGYTF,TGTGCCAGCAGTTACTCAGGGGGCCGCTATGGCTACACCTTC
-,TRBV5-6,-,TRBJ1-4,CASSLNGATNEKLFF,TGTGCCAGCAGCTTGAACGGTGCAACTAATGAAAAACTGTTTTTT
-,TRBV5-6,TRBD1,TRBJ2-7,CASSSRRTGSGEQYF,TGTGCCAGCAGCTCCCGAAGGACAGGGAGCGGCGAGCAGTACTTC
-,TRBV5-4,-,TRBJ2-7,CASSLSSYEQYF,TGTGCCAGCAGCTTGTCCTCCTACGAGCAGTACTTC
-,TRBV6-4,-,TRBJ1-3,CASALNSGNTIYF,TGTGCCAGCGCCCTAAACTCTGGAAACACCATATATTTT
few,TRBV6-4,-,TRBJ2-7,CASSGTGFPEQYF,TGTGCCAGCAGTGGAACAGGGTTCCCCGAGCAGTACTTC
-,TRBV4-3,TRBD1,TRBJ2-7,CASSYSGTGEYEQYF,TGCGCCAGCAGCTACTCCGGGACAGGCGAGTACGAGCAGTACTTC
-,TRBV4-2,-,TRBJ2-3,CASNRGSTDTQYF,TGTGCCAGCAATAGGGGGAGCACAGATACGCAGTATTTT
-,TRBV7-9,-,TRBJ1-5,CASSLGRDSNQPQHF,TGTGCCAGCAGCTTGGGACGAGATAGCAATCAGCCCCAGCACTTT
-,TRBV2,-,TRBJ2-3,CASTWTGRAGVGTQYF,TGTGCCAGCACCTGGACAGGGAGGGCCGGGGTAGGTACGCAGTATTTT
few,TRBV28,-,TRBJ2-1,CASSRGSGPGQGDEQFF,TGTGCCAGCAGTCGAGGCAGCGGCCCCGGCCAAGGGGATGAGCAGTTCTTC
-,TRBV7-2,-,TRBJ2-2,CASSASTGELFF,TGTGCCAGCAGCGCGAGCACCGGGGAGCTGTTTTTT
few,TRBV11-3,-,TRBJ2-2,CASSLWIGELFF,TGTGCCAGCAGCTTATGGATCGGGGAGCTGTTTTTT
-,TRBV11-1,-,TRBJ2-1,CASSLEFSSYNEQFF,TGTGCCAGCAGCTTAGAGTTTAGCTCCTACAATGAGCAGTTCTTC
-,TRBV5-6,-,TRBJ1-1,CASSVSGFSLEAFF,TGTGCCAGCAGCGTGTCAGGGTTCAGTCTTGAAGCTTTCTTT
-,TRBV25-1,-,TRBJ2-7,CASSELGARGRYEQYF,TGTGCCAGCAGTGAATTGGGGGCAAGGGGGAGGTACGAGCAGTACTTC
few,TRBV7-2,TRBD2,TRBJ2-5,CASSLAPSGGLETQYF,TGTGCCAGCAGCTTAGCGCCTAGCGGGGGTTTGGAGACCCAGTACTTC